The clone carrying this TCR beta chain was recorded at least ten times. Its target is unknown. This CDR3 comprises 15 residues. CDR1 is LNHDA, CDR2 SQIVND, per germline (reference sequence). V lost 0 bases, J lost 5 bases, and 10 bases lay in between. Molecules of cDNA were individually given unique molecular identifiers that were attached to them. MiXCR, applied by TCRdb to the 5' RACE reads, yields one record per CDR3 protein. Of more than 75,000 distinct CDR3 sequences in the sample, 13% were seen once. These data are taken from a study of early T cells in non-severe SARS-CoV-2 infection. Study as a whole: From unsorted whole blood, bulk RNA was sequenced, and the chains remained unpaired.

Study results and caveats: VDJdb matching skewed toward anti-spike CD8 responses, missing private and CD4 specificities.

The TCR sequence derives from an adult who was a healthcare worker with PCR-confirmed SARS-CoV-2 infection or an uninfected control (not recorded which). Sequencing was carried out using whole blood. V and J are TRBV19 and TRBJ1-4; tentative D call: TRBD1 (5 bases). CDR3 DNA: TGTGCCAGTAGTATAGAAAGGGACGGCAATGAAAAACTGTTTTTT. Translated: CASSIERDGNEKLFF. The variable domain in full, completed from reference TRBV19 and TRBJ1-4, reads DGGITQSPKYLFRKEGQNVTLSCEQNLNHDAMYWYRQDPGQGLRLIYYSQIVNDFQKGDIAEGYSVSREKKESFPLTVTSAQKNPTAFYLCASSIERDGNEKLFFGSGTQLSVL.